This paragraph reports one TCR beta chain. The target of this receptor is not known. Per-base quality was not reported, and no clone a single base away is much larger than it. The approximately 39 donors, aged about 6 to 100 years, were systemically healthy Caucasian individuals from Russia. Each donor gave approximately 9.3 milliliters of peripheral blood, collected into EDTA-treated Vacutainer tubes. Ficoll-Paque density-gradient centrifugation was used to isolate PBMCs, with at least 6 million per sample. Total RNA, at least 6 micrograms per sample, was extracted from PBMCs with Trizol reagent. Naive CD45RAhigh/CD27high T cell percentages were measured by flow cytometry on a PBMC aliquot from every donor. This record belongs to a study of blood T cells in healthy people across ages (dated by TCRdb to the mid-2010s). Regarding the study in general: In model experiments, template switching captured about one uniquely barcoded TCR beta cDNA molecule for every two T cells. Using the same blood draw, the study looked at two additional independent replicas of 1 million unique cDNA reads for two donors, one aged 18 to 30 and the other aged 80 or older. Four age groups were formed from the donors: young (average approximately 15 years), middle-aged (just under 40), aged (roughly 56) and long-lived (less than 85). To track age-related changes in TCR beta repertoire diversity, the study relied on deep sequencing normalized with unique cDNA molecular identifiers. To avoid experimental bias, donors of different ages were spread randomly across the sequencing lanes. Findings and caveats that apply to the study as a whole: The long-lived group showed more naive CD4+ T cells, fewer expanded clones and increased TCR diversity than the aged group, suggesting age selection. A strong correlation was found between observed TCR beta diversity and the percentage of naive T cells measured by flow cytometry. As age increased, observed TCR beta diversity per million T cells dropped in a roughly linear way, and a significant reduction was already evident by age about 40. Estimates of total diversity based on one million sequenced T cells were regarded as lower bounds and as underestimates. Donor CMV infection status was unknown, potentially confounding age-related changes in expanded clonotypes. Because profiling used bulk unsorted PBMCs, naive and antigen-experienced compartments could not be compared conclusively.

Library creation used 5' RACE. Instrument on record: Illumina HiSeq 2500. A second PCR of about 6 to 11 cycles was run with a J-beta primer mix and a sample-barcoded 5' primer. Each TCR beta cDNA molecule received a unique molecular identifier from a template-switch 5' adaptor carrying 12 random nucleotides. At least 2.5 million CDR3-containing paired-end reads were obtained from each sample. The Mint cDNA synthesis kit, primed by a TRBC-specific oligonucleotide, was used to synthesize first-strand cDNA from all RNA. All cDNA was treated with uracil-DNA glycosylase and then went through a first 18-cycle PCR with the universal primers M1SS and BC2_uni_R. Per the original workflow: Each sample was normalized by randomly selecting 1 million high-quality reads, each carrying a distinct molecular identifier. Reads with shared molecular identifiers were discarded instead of being binned into consensus sequences. MiTCR, run with a Q25 quality threshold and the strictest error-elimination algorithm, handled CDR3 identification, clonotype clustering and error correction. A nonparametric unseen species model with Euler transformation was used to estimate a lower bound on total TCR beta diversity. TCRdb applied fastp at Q25 and MiXCR to the public reads, then kept only in-frame beta chains. Entries that share a CDR3 protein sequence are merged under the most common genes and DNA. Clone size and V and J calls follow TCRdb, not the original study. This sample comprises hundreds of thousands of distinct CDR3 sequences, under 35% of them detected only once. Roughly 17% of the sample lies in the top ten.

The germline V gene provides CDR1 MNHEY and CDR2 SVGEGT. A distance of 9 bases separates the germline ends of V and J, which lose 2 bases and 4 bases respectively. The CDR3 numbers 13 residues from cysteine through phenylalanine. Only the CDR3 portion is preserved as DNA: 39 bases, with reading frame beginning at the first base. The chain was built from TRBV6-2 or TRBV6-3 and TRBJ2-7, with TRBD1 as a weak D call on 5 bases. Material: blood. This clonotype was sampled from a woman of 80 years or more in good health. CDR3 protein: CASSYGRVYEQYF. The DNA sequence is as follows: TGTGCCAGCAGTTACGGCAGGGTATACGAGCAGTACTTC.